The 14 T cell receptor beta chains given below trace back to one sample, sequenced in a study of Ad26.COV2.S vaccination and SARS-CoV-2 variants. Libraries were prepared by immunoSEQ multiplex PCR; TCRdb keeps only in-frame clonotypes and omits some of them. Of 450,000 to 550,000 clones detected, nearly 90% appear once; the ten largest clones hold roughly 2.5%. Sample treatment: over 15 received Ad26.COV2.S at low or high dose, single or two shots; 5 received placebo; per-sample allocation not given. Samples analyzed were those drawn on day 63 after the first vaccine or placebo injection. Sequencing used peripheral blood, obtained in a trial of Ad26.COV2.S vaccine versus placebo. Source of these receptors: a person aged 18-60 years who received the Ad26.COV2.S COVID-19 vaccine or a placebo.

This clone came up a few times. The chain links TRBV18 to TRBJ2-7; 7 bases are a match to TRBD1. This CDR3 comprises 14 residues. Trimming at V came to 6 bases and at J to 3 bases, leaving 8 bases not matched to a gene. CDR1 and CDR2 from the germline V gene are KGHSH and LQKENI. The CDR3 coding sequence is TGTGCCAGCTCTCTTTACGACAGGGACTACGAGCAGTACGTC. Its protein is CASSLYDRDYEQYV.

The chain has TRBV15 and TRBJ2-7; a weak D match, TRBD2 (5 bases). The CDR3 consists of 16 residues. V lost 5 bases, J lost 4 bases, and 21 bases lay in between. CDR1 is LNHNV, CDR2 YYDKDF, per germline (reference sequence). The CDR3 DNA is TGTGCCACCAGCGGTGGTTACGGAGGTGGGCCATACGAGCAGTACGTC. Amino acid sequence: CATSGGYGGGPYEQYV.

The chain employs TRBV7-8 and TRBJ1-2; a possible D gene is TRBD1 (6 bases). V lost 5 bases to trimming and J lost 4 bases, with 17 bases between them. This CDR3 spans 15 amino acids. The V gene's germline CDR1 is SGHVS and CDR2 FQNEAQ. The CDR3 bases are TGTGCCAGCAGCCTAGGTGGGGGCAGAGGCTATGGCTACACCTTC. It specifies CASSLGGGRGYGYTF.

Here the CDR3 reads CASSLFLQGSTDTQYF. The CDR3 DNA follows: TGTGCCAGCAGCTTGTTCCTCCAGGGAAGCACAGATACGCAGTATTTT. The V call is TRBV5-5, the J call TRBJ2-3; maybe TRBD1 (5 bases). Trimming shortened V by 1 base and J by 0 bases, and 12 bases separated the two germline ends. This CDR3 contains 16 residues. Germline V gene lookup returns CDR1 SGHKS and CDR2 YYEKEE (reference sequence).

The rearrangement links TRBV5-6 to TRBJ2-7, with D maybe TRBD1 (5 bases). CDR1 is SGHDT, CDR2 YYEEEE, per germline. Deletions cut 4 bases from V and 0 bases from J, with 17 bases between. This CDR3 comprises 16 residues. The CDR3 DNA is TGTGCCAGCAGCCCCGCCCCCACAGGAACCTCCTACGAGCAGTACTTC. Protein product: CASSPAPTGTSYEQYF.

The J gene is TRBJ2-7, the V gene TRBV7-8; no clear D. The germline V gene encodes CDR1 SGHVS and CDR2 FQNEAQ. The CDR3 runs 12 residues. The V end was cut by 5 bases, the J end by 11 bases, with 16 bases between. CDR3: CASSPITSQKYF. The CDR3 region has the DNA TGTGCCAGCAGCCCCATCACGTCTCAGAAGTACTTC. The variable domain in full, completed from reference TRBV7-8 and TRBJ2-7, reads GAGVSQSPRYKVAKRGQDVALRCDPISGHVSLFWYQQALGQGPEFLTYFQNEAQLDKSGLPSDRFFAERPEGSVSTLKIQRTQQEDSAVYLCASSPITSQKYFGPGTRLTVT.

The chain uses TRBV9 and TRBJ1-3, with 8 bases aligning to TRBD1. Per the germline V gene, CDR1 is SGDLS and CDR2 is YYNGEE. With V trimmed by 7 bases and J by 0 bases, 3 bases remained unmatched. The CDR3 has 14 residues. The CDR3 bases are TGTGCCAGCGGTACAGGGGGCTCTGGAAACACCATATATTTT. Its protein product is CASGTGGSGNTIYF.

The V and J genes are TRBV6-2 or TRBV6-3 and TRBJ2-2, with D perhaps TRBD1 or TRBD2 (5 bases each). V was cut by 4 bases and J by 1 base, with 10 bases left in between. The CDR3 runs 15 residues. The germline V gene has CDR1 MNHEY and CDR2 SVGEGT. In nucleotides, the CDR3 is TGTGCCAGCAGTTCCCCAGGGAGGAACACCGGGGAGCTGTTTTTT. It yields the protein CASSSPGRNTGELFF.

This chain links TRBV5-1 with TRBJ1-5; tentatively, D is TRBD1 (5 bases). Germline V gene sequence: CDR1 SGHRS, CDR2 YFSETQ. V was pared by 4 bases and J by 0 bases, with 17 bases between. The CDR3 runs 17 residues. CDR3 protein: CASSPGTQYNSNQPQHF. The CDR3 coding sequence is TGCGCCAGCAGCCCCGGGACTCAGTACAATAGCAATCAGCCCCAGCATTTT.

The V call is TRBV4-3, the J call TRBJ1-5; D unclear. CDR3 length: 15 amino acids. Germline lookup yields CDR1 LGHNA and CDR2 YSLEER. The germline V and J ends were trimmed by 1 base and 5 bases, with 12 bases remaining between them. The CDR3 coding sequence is TGCGCCAGCAGCCAAGGATTGGGGAGGGATCAGCCCCAGCATTTT. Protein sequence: CASSQGLGRDQPQHF.

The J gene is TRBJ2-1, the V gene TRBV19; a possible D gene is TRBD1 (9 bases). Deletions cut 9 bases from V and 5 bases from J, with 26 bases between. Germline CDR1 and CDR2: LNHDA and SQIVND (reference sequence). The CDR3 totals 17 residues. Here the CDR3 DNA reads TGTGCCAGCAACAGGGGGCGACGGGAGGGCCAAAACAATGAGCAGTTCTTC. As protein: CASNRGRREGQNNEQFF. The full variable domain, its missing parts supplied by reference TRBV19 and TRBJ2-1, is DGGITQSPKYLFRKEGQNVTLSCEQNLNHDAMYWYRQDPGQGLRLIYYSQIVNDFQKGDIAEGYSVSREKKESFPLTVTSAQKNPTAFYLCASNRGRREGQNNEQFFGPGTRLTVL.

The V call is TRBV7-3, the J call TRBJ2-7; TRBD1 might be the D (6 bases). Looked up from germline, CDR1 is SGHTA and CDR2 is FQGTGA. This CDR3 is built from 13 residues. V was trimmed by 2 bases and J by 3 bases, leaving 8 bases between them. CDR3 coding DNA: TGTGCCAGCAGCTTAGGACAGATCTACGAGCAGTACTTC. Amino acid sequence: CASSLGQIYEQYF.

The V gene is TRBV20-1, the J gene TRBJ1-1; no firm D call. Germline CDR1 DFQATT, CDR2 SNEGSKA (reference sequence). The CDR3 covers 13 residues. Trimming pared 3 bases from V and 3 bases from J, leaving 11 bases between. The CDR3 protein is CSASRQRDTEAFF. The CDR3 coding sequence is TGCAGTGCTAGTAGGCAGAGGGACACTGAAGCTTTCTTT.

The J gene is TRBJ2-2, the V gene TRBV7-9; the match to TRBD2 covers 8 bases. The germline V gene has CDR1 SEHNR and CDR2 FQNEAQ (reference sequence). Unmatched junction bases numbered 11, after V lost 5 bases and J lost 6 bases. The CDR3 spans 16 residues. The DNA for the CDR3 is TGTGCCAGCAGCCGACAAAGCGGGAGCGTGGCCGGGGAGCTGTTTTTT. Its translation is CASSRQSGSVAGELFF.